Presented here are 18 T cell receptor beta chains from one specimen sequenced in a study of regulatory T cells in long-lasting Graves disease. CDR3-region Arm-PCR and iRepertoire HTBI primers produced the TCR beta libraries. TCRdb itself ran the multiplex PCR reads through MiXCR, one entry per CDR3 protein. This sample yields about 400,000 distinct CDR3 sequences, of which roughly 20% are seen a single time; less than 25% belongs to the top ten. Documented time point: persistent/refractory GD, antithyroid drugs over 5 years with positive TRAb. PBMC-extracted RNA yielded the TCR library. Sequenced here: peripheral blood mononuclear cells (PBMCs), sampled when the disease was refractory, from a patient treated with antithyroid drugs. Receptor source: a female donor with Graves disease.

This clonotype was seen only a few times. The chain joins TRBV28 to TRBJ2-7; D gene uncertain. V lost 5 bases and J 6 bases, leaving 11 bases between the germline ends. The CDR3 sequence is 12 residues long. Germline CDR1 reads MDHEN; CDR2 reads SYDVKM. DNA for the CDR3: TGTGCCAGCAGTCCCCATATCGTCGAGCAGTACTTC. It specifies CASSPHIVEQYF.

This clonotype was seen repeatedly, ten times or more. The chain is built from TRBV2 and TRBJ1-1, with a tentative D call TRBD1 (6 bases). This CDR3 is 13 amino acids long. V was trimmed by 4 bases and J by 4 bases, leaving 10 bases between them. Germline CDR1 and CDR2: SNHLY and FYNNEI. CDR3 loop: CASSGGQRTEAFF. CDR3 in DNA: TGTGCCAGCAGTGGAGGACAGCGCACTGAAGCTTTCTTT.

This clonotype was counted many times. The CDR3 DNA reads as TGTGCCAGCAGTTCGGGACTGAGGCCTCAGCCCCAGCATTTT. This codes for CASSSGLRPQPQHF. The chain carries TRBV12-3 or TRBV12-4 and TRBJ1-5; a weak D match, TRBD1 (5 bases). The CDR3 consists of 14 residues. Trimming stripped 4 bases from V and 6 bases from J, with 13 bases between.

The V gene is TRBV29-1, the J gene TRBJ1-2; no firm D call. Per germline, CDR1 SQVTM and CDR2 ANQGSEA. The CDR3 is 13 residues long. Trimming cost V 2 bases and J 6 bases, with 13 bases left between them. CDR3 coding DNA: TGCAGCGTTGAATCTAGGTCGCCCCATGGCTACACCTTC. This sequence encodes CSVESRSPHGYTF.

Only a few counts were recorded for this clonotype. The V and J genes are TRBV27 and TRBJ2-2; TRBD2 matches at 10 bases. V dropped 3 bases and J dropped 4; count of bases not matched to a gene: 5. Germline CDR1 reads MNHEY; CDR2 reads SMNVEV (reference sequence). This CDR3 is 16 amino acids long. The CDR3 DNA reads TGTGCCAGCAGTTTCCTGGTAGCGGGAGGCACCGGGGAGCTGTTTTTT. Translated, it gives CASSFLVAGGTGELFF.

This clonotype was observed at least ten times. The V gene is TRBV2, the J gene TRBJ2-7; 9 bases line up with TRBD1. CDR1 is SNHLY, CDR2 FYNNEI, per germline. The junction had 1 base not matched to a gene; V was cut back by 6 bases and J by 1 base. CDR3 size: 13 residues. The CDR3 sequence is CASRDRGSYEQYF. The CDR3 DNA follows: TGTGCCAGCAGGGACAGGGGATCCTACGAGCAGTACTTC.

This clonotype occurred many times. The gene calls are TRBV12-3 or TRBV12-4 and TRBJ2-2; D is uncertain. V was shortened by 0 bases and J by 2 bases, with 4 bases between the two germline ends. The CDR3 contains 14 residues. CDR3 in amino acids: CASSLATNTGELFF. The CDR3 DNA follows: TGTGCCAGCAGTTTAGCGACTAACACCGGGGAGCTGTTTTTT.

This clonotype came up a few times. In DNA form, the CDR3 reads TGTGCCAGCTCACTCGACAGGGGTGGGCCCCAGCATTTT. It specifies CASSLDRGGPQHF. The chain recombines TRBV18 with TRBJ1-5; 8 bases map to TRBD1. V shed 4 bases, J shed 9 bases, and the junction held 5 bases outside the gene matches. The CDR3 totals 13 residues. The germline CDR1 and CDR2 sequences are KGHSH and LQKENI.

The CDR3 region has the DNA TGCGCCAGCAGCTTACAGTCTCTAGGGGAGACCCAGTACTTC. Its protein product is CASSLQSLGETQYF. This chain connects TRBV5-1 to TRBJ2-5; D is unresolved. Trimming shortened V by 2 bases and J by 5 bases, and 13 bases separated the two germline ends. Germline CDR1 is SGHRS and CDR2 is YFSETQ. This CDR3 has 14 residues.

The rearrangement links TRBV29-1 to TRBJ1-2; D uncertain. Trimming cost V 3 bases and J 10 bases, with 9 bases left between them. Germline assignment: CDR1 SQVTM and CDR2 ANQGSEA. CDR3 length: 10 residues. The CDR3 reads CSVDDGTYTF. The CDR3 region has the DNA TGCAGCGTTGATGACGGAACCTACACCTTC.

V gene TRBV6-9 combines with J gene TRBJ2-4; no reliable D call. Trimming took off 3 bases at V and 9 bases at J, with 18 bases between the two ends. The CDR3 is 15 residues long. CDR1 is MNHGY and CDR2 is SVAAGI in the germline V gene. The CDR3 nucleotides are TGTGCCAGCAGTTACTCCGAGACGCCGGTTAGCATTCAGTACTTC. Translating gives CASSYSETPVSIQYF.

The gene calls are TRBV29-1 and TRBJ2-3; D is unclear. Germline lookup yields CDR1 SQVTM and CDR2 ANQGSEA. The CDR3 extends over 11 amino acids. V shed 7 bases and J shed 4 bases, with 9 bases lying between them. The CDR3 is CSENAADTQYF. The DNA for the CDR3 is TGCAGCGAAAACGCGGCAGATACGCAGTATTTT.

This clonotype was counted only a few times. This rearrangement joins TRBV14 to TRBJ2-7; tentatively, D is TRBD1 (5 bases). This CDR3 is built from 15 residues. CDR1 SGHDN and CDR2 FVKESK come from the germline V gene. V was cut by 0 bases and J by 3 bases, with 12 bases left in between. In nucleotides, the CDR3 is TGTGCCAGCAGCCAAGAGCCCGGTCAGGGCTACGAGCAGTACTTC. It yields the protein CASSQEPGQGYEQYF.

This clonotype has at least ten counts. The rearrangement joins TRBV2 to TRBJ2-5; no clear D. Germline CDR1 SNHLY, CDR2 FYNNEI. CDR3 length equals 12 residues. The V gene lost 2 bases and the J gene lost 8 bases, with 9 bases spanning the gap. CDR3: CASSETLVTQYF. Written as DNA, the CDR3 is TGTGCCAGCAGTGAAACCTTAGTCACCCAGTACTTC.

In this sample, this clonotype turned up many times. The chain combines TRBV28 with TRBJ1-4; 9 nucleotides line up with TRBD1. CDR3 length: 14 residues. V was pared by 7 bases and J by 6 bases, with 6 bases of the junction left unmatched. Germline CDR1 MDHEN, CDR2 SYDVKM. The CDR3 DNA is TGTGCCAGCACCCCGGGGGACAGGGATGAAAAACTGTTTTTT. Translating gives CASTPGDRDEKLFF. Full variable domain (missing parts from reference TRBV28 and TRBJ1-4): DVKVTQSSRYLVKRTGEKVFLECVQDMDHENMFWYRQDPGLGLRLIYFSYDVKMKEKGDIPEGYSVSREKKERFSLILESASTNQTSMYLCASTPGDRDEKLFFGSGTQLSVL.

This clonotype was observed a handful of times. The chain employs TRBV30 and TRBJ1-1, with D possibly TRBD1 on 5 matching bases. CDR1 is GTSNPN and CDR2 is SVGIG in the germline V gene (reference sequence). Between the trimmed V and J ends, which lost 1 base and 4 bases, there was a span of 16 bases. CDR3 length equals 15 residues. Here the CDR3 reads CAWSAYPGQGTEAFF. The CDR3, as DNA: TGTGCCTGGAGTGCCTACCCGGGGCAGGGCACTGAAGCTTTCTTT.

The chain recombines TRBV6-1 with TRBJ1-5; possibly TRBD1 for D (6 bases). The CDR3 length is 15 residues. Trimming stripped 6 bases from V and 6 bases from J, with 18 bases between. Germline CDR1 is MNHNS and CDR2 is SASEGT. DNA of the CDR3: TGTGCCAGCAGGACGGGAGGGGGAATAACTCAGCCCCAGCATTTT. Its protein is CASRTGGGITQPQHF.

Here the CDR3 DNA reads TGTGCCAGCAGTGAGGGAGAGGGCTCCGATACGCAGTATTTT. Amino acid sequence: CASSEGEGSDTQYF. The chain carries TRBV6-4 and TRBJ2-3; the D gene is possibly TRBD2 (5 bases). The CDR3 is 14 amino acids. Germline V CDR1 and CDR2: MRHNA, SNTAGT. V was pared by 3 bases and J by 6 bases, with 13 bases between.